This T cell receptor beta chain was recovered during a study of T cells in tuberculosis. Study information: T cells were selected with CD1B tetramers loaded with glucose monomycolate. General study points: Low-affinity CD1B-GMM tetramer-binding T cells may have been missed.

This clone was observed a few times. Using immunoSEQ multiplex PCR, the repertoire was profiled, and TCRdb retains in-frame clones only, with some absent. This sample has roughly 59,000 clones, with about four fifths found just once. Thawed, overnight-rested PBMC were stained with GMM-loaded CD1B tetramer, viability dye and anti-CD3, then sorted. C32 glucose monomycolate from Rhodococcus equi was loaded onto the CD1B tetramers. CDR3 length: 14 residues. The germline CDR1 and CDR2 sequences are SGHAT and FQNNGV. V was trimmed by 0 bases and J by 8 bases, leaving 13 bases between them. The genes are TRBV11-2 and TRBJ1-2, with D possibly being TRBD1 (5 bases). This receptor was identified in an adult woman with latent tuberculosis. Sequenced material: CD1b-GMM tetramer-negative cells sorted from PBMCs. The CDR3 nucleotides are TGTGCCAGCAGCTTAGACCCCGGGGGGGGAGGCTACACCTTC. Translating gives CASSLDPGGGGYTF.